These 27 T cell receptor beta chains were all obtained from the same sample, sequenced in a study of siplizumab effects on memory and regulatory T cells. Only in-frame clones appear in the TCRdb table, and some are missing; sequencing was by immunoSEQ multiplex PCR. The sample holds approximately 68,000 clones, about 89% seen once. What was sequenced was CD8+ T cells sorted from blood. Receptors originate from a human donor in good health.

The V gene is TRBV9, the J gene TRBJ1-2; 7 nucleotides agree with TRBD1. Trimming at V came to 0 bases and at J to 3 bases, leaving 2 bases not matched to a gene. Germline V gene sequence: CDR1 SGDLS, CDR2 YYNGEE. This CDR3 has 14 residues. The CDR3 coding sequence is TGTGCCAGCAGCGTAGGAGGGACAGACTATGGCTACACCTTC. Its protein is CASSVGGTDYGYTF. Looking up the rest from reference TRBV9 and TRBJ1-2 gives the full variable domain: DSGVTQTPKHLITATGQRVTLRCSPRSGDLSVYWYQQSLDQGLQFLIQYYNGEERAKGNILERFSAQQFPDLHSELNLSSLELGDSALYFCASSVGGTDYGYTFGSGTRLTVV.

This clone was found once. V gene TRBV29-1 combines with J gene TRBJ2-5; no reliable D call. Matching the DNA end better, TRBJ2-7 makes the J call doubtful. The CDR3 loop spans 13 amino acids. Germline V gene data show CDR1 as SQVTM and CDR2 as ANQGSEA. The CDR3 loop reads CSVGDGEWSEQYF. CDR3 in DNA: TGCAGCGTTGGAGACGGTGAGTGGAGCGAGCAGTACTTC.

This chain joins TRBV29-1 and TRBJ2-1; TRBD1 aligns across 8 bases. J gave up 9 bases and V 1 base, and 5 bases lay outside the gene matches. The CDR3 is made up of 13 amino acids. The germline gives CDR1 SQVTM, CDR2 ANQGSEA. In nucleotides, the CDR3 is TGCAGCGTTGAAGGGCAGGGGGCGCTTGAGCAGTTCTTC. Translating it yields CSVEGQGALEQFF.

The gene calls are TRBV4-1 and TRBJ1-1; 9 nucleotides align to TRBD1. Germline CDR1 is MGHRA and CDR2 is YSYEKL. CDR3 length equals 14 residues. The junction had 6 bases not matched to a gene; V was cut back by 3 bases and J by 7 bases. The CDR3 protein is CASSQVLTGGEAFF. CDR3 nucleotides: TGCGCCAGCAGCCAGGTCCTGACAGGGGGTGAAGCTTTCTTT.

This chain joins TRBV14 and TRBJ2-7, with 7 bases aligning to TRBD2. Germline V gives CDR1 SGHDN, CDR2 FVKESK. J gave up 3 bases and V 6 bases, and 5 bases lay outside the gene matches. This CDR3 has 13 residues. The CDR3 nucleotides are TGTGCCAGCAGTGGGGGACTACTCTACGAGCAGTACTTC. Translating it yields CASSGGLLYEQYF.

The chain carries TRBV29-1 and TRBJ1-1; no clear D gene. V lost 6 bases and J 0 bases, leaving 17 bases between the germline ends. The CDR3 consists of 15 residues. Germline-derived CDR1 and CDR2 are SQVTM and ANQGSEA. The CDR3 DNA follows: TGCAGCGTGTTAGGAGTTAAGTCGGTGAACACTGAAGCTTTCTTT. Translated: CSVLGVKSVNTEAFF.

The chain links TRBV7-2 to TRBJ2-7; 8 bases are a match to TRBD2. V lost 1 base to trimming and J lost 7 bases; unmatched junction nucleotides: 18. CDR3 length: 18 residues. Looked up from germline, CDR1 is SGHTA and CDR2 is FQGNSA. The CDR3 DNA reads as TGTGCCAGCAGCTTAGTGCCGGGACTAGTAGGTTCTTACGGTGAGCAGTACTTC. Its protein is CASSLVPGLVGSYGEQYF.

The chain uses TRBV14 and TRBJ1-4; possible D gene TRBD1, 6 bases. The CDR3 is made up of 19 amino acids. CDR1 and CDR2 (germline): SGHDN, FVKESK. V was pared by 2 bases and J by 6 bases, with 25 bases between. The CDR3 DNA reads TGTGCCAGCAGCCAAAATCGAGTAGGGGGTTATCTCGGGGATGAAAAACTGTTTTTT. The encoded protein is CASSQNRVGGYLGDEKLFF.

The CDR3 DNA is TGCGCCAGCAGCCAAGACGGAGCAGGGGTGTCCTACGAAGCTTTCTTT. It yields the protein CASSQDGAGVSYEAFF. The rearrangement joins TRBV4-1 to TRBJ1-1; D perhaps matches TRBD1 (6 bases). CDR1 and CDR2 (germline): MGHRA, YSYEKL. The CDR3 totals 16 residues. Trimming pared 0 bases from V and 8 bases from J, leaving 19 bases between.

The V call is TRBV6-6, the J call TRBJ2-7; D gene ambiguous. Deletions cut 6 bases from V and 0 bases from J, with 15 bases between. Germline loops: CDR1 MNHNY, CDR2 SVGAGI (reference sequence). The CDR3 has 15 residues. CDR3 coding DNA: TGTGCCAGCAGAGACGACACCGAGAGCTCCTACGAGCAGTACTTC. Translating it yields CASRDDTESSYEQYF.

V gene TRBV7-9 combines with J gene TRBJ2-7, with D unclear. V lost 1 base and J 3 bases, leaving 7 bases between the germline ends. This CDR3 region has 13 residues. Germline values: CDR1 SEHNR, CDR2 FQNEAQ (reference sequence). The CDR3 region is CASSLDEDYEQYF. CDR3 nucleotide sequence: TGTGCCAGCAGCTTAGACGAGGACTACGAGCAGTACTTC.

In its sample, this clone is medium-sized (0.01 to 0.1%). The chain joins TRBV27 to TRBJ2-3, with a possible D match to TRBD2 (6 bases). Germline V gene lookup returns CDR1 MNHEY and CDR2 SMNVEV (reference sequence). CDR3 length: 14 residues. Trimming removed 1 base from V and 5 bases from J, with 10 bases in between. The DNA of the CDR3 is TGTGCCAGCAGTTTATTTGGAGGGAGAGATACGCAGTATTTT. This translates into CASSLFGGRDTQYF.

This clone was counted once. This chain connects TRBV18 to TRBJ2-1; maybe TRBD2 (5 bases). Germline values: CDR1 KGHSH, CDR2 LQKENI. V lost 3 bases and J 4 bases, leaving 13 bases between the germline ends. CDR3 length equals 15 residues. DNA of the CDR3: TGTGCCAGCTCACCGGTCGCGGGCGGGTACAATGAGCAGTTCTTC. Its translation is CASSPVAGGYNEQFF. The whole variable domain, remainder taken from reference TRBV18 and TRBJ2-1, is NAGVMQNPRHLVRRRGQEARLRCSPMKGHSHVYWYRQLPEEGLKFMVYLQKENIIDESGMPKERFSAEFPKEGPSILRIQQVVRGDSAAYFCASSPVAGGYNEQFFGPGTRLTVL.

The chain has TRBV27 and TRBJ2-1, with D perhaps matching TRBD1 or TRBD2 (5 bases each). The CDR3 has 16 amino acids. Trimming removed 1 base from V and 2 bases from J, with 12 bases in between. Germline V gene sequence: CDR1 MNHEY, CDR2 SMNVEV (reference sequence). The CDR3 reads CASSLYGTSPYNEQFF. The CDR3 bases are TGTGCCAGCAGTTTATACGGGACCTCGCCCTACAATGAGCAGTTCTTC.

The rearrangement uses TRBV9 and TRBJ1-1; TRBD1 aligns across 7 bases. V was clipped by 3 bases and J by 2 bases; unmatched bases: 7. The CDR3 extends over 15 amino acids. Germline CDR1 reads SGDLS; CDR2 reads YYNGEE. The CDR3 DNA follows: TGTGCCAGCAGCGGGACCGGGACAGTCAACACTGAAGCTTTCTTT. It is translated as CASSGTGTVNTEAFF.

This clone has just one count. This chain connects TRBV6-4 to TRBJ1-1, with D unclear. The CDR3 extends over 14 amino acids. The V and J ends lost 1 base and 0 bases respectively, with 6 bases between them. Germline loops: CDR1 MRHNA, CDR2 SNTAGT. The CDR3 DNA follows: TGTGCCAGCAGTGACTGGCCTCTGAACACTGAAGCTTTCTTT. It yields the protein CASSDWPLNTEAFF.

The chain links TRBV30 to TRBJ1-2, with a possible D match to TRBD1 (5 bases). The germline gives CDR1 GTSNPN, CDR2 SVGIG (reference sequence). CDR3 length: 15 residues. With 5 bases removed from V and 4 bases from J, the gap between germline ends came to 20 bases. The chain's CDR3 is CAWSPGSPSVYGYTF. The CDR3 DNA reads TGTGCCTGGTCCCCAGGGTCTCCATCAGTCTATGGCTACACCTTC.

In its sample, this clone was seen once. V gene TRBV19 combines with J gene TRBJ1-5; 9 nucleotides agree with TRBD1. This CDR3 region has 15 residues. The V gene end was trimmed by 5 bases and the J gene end by 5 bases; junction bases not matched to a gene: 7. Germline V gene data show CDR1 as LNHDA and CDR2 as SQIVND (reference sequence). The CDR3, as DNA: TGTGCCAGTAGTGCTATATGGGACAGGGATCAGCCCCAGCATTTT. Its protein product is CASSAIWDRDQPQHF.

This clone occurred once. The rearrangement joins TRBV6-1 to TRBJ2-7; possible D gene TRBD1, 5 bases. The CDR3 runs to 18 residues. Per germline, CDR1 MNHNS and CDR2 SASEGT. V lost 0 bases and J 4 bases, leaving 22 bases between the germline ends. CDR3 protein: CASSEAGGAAVGKYEQYF. The CDR3 bases are TGTGCCAGCAGTGAAGCGGGTGGGGCGGCAGTGGGAAAGTACGAGCAGTACTTC.

The chain employs TRBV18 and TRBJ2-5; D unresolved. This CDR3 has 15 amino acids. From germline, CDR1 is KGHSH and CDR2 LQKENI. V was cut by 0 bases and J by 2 bases, with 10 bases left in between. CDR3 sequence (DNA): TGTGCCAGCTCACCACCACCCCAGTCACAAGAGACCCAGTACTTC. Translating it yields CASSPPPQSQETQYF.

The V and J genes are TRBV6-6 and TRBJ2-3; the D gene is possibly TRBD1 (5 bases). V shed 7 bases and J shed 3 bases, with 8 bases lying between them. The V gene's germline CDR1 is MNHNY and CDR2 SVGAGI (reference sequence). The CDR3 runs 12 residues. DNA of the CDR3: TGTGCCAGCAAGTCAGGGACAGATACGCAGTATTTT. This gives the protein CASKSGTDTQYF.

The rearrangement uses TRBV5-5 and TRBJ2-7; D may be TRBD1 or TRBD2 (7 bases each). With 0 bases removed from V and 2 bases from J, the gap between germline ends came to 12 bases. The CDR3 sequence is 15 residues long. CDR1 and CDR2 from the germline V gene are SGHKS and YYEKEE (reference sequence). CDR3 nucleotides: TGTGCCAGCAGCTTGGCAGGGGGAGGGACCTACGAGCAGTACTTC. Translation gives CASSLAGGGTYEQYF.

The gene calls are TRBV2 and TRBJ1-2; D call uncertain. The CDR3 is 14 residues long. V was trimmed by 1 base and J by 0 bases, leaving 6 bases between them. CDR1 is SNHLY and CDR2 is FYNNEI in the germline V gene. The CDR3 coding sequence is TGTGCCAGCAGTGAAGGGGCTGCTAACTATGGCTACACCTTC. This sequence encodes CASSEGAANYGYTF.

The chain couples TRBV13 to TRBJ2-7, with 10 bases that match TRBD1. With V trimmed by 5 bases and J by 2 bases, 3 bases remained unmatched. The CDR3 is made up of 14 amino acids. Germline CDR1 reads PRHDT; CDR2 reads FYEKMQ (reference sequence). CDR3 residues: CASSTGTGAYEQYF. CDR3 nucleotides: TGTGCCAGCAGCACCGGGACAGGGGCCTACGAGCAGTACTTC.

This clone was counted a single time. The rearrangement joins TRBV11-2 to TRBJ1-3, with 7 nucleotides matching TRBD1. The CDR3 runs 15 residues. Germline V gene data show CDR1 as SGHAT and CDR2 as FQNNGV. J gave up 0 bases and V 5 bases, and 4 bases lay outside the gene matches. The CDR3 bases are TGTGCCAGCAGCCTGGGACAGAACTCTGGAAACACCATATATTTT. This codes for CASSLGQNSGNTIYF.

The chain carries TRBV6-5 and TRBJ2-1, with D tentatively TRBD1 or TRBD2 (5 bases each). Per the germline V gene, CDR1 is MNHEY and CDR2 is SVGAGI. V was pared by 7 bases and J by 9 bases, with 19 bases between. The CDR3 covers 14 residues. In DNA form, the CDR3 reads TGTGCCAGCACCGACGGGACGGCGGCTTCTGAGCAGTTCTTC. Amino acid sequence: CASTDGTAASEQFF.

The rearrangement links TRBV6-7 to TRBJ2-7; D not certain. TRBV6-7 carries the ORF label, with uncertain function. V was pared by 5 bases and J by 0 bases, with 17 bases between. The CDR3 runs 16 residues. CDR3 nucleotide sequence: TGTGCCAGCAGTGTGCCGCAAGTTAGAGCCTCCTACGAGCAGTACTTC. It is translated as CASSVPQVRASYEQYF.